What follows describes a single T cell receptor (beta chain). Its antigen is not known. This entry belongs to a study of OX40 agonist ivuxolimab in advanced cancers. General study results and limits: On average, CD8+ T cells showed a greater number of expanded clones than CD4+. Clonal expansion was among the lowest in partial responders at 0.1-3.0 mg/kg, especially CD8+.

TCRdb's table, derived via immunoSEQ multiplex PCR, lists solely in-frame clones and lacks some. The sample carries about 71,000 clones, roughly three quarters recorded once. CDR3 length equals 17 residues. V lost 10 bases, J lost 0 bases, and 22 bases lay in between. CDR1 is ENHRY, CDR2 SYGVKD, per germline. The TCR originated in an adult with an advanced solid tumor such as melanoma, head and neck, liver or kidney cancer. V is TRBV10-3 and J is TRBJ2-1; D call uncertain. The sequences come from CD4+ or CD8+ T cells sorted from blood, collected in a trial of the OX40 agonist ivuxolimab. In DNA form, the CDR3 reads TGTGCCACCTCAACAGTCAAAGCTCAGAGCTCCTACAATGAGCAGTTCTTC. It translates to CATSTVKAQSSYNEQFF.